This T cell receptor beta chain was found in a study of cytomegalovirus exposure and HLA in healthy donors. Whole-study findings and limits: The classifier reportedly diagnosed cytomegalovirus status with high specificity and sensitivity. First-cohort TCR clusters tended to co-occur in the approximately 110 validation repertoires, a later analysis found. According to the study, 160 or so TCR beta chains were cytomegalovirus-associated. Rare TCR sequences dominated, though some public TCRs recurred in many donors.

This CDR3 has 17 residues. Per germline, CDR1 SGHTA and CDR2 FQGNSA. Trimming took 1 base from V and 1 from J; bases not matched to a gene: 5. This table comes from immunoSEQ multiplex PCR, and its TCRdb copy is limited to in-frame clones, with some not included. The data contain 60,000 to 90,000 clones, roughly 94% of them seen just once; the ten biggest clones take up 0.55% to 0.65%. About this clone itself: What it binds is unknown.

The sequencing sample was made of PBMCs. This TCR derives from a woman aged 18-29 years in good health and CMV-seronegative. The chain joins TRBV7-2 to TRBJ2-3; TRBD2 matches at 10 bases. This CDR3 is CASSLELAGFGTDTQYF. As DNA, the CDR3 is TGTGCCAGCAGCTTAGAACTAGCGGGGTTTGGCACAGATACGCAGTATTTT.